These 8 T cell receptor beta chains originate from one sample sequenced in a study of blood T cell repertoires in COVID-19. Data came from immunoSEQ multiplex PCR; TCRdb stores just in-frame clones and leaves some out. The table includes more than 50,000 clones, 88% detected once. The sample consisted of peripheral blood. The receptors were gathered from a human donor in a cohort sampled during active COVID-19.

V and J are TRBV5-6 and TRBJ1-2; a weak D match, TRBD1 (5 bases). V dropped 7 bases and J dropped 0 bases, with 10 bases sitting between them. The CDR3 sequence is 13 residues long. In germline, CDR1 is SGHDT, CDR2 YYEEEE. CDR3 nucleotides: TGTGCCAGCGCAGCGGGACCTAACTATGGCTACACCTTC. This encodes CASAAGPNYGYTF.

CDR3 protein: CASSVGGAGEQFF. CDR3 coding DNA: TGTGCCAGCAGCGTCGGGGGGGCGGGTGAGCAGTTCTTC. The J gene is TRBJ2-1, the V gene TRBV9, with TRBD2 matching over 8 bases. CDR1 and CDR2 (germline): SGDLS, YYNGEE. V dropped 2 bases and J dropped 9; count of bases not matched to a gene: 4. The CDR3 spans 13 residues.

This clone occurred once. The rearrangement links TRBV11-2 to TRBJ2-7; 7 bases are a match to TRBD2. The CDR3 contains 14 residues. V shed 2 bases, J shed 2 bases, and the junction held 3 bases outside the gene matches. Germline V gene sequence: CDR1 SGHAT, CDR2 FQNNGV. The CDR3: CASSLSSGTYEQYF. The CDR3, as DNA: TGTGCCAGCAGCTTATCTAGCGGAACCTACGAGCAGTACTTC.

The genes are TRBV4-3 and TRBJ1-1; D is unresolved. CDR3 length: 16 residues. CDR1 is LGHNA and CDR2 is YSLEER in the germline V gene. V lost 1 base to trimming and J lost 5 bases, with 17 bases between them. The CDR3 DNA sequence: TGCGCCAGCAGCCAAGGGTTCCTGGGGAGAAGGACTGAAGCTTTCTTT. This encodes CASSQGFLGRRTEAFF.

This rearrangement joins TRBV7-3 to TRBJ1-2, with 8 bases identical to TRBD1. The CDR3 extends over 15 amino acids. The germline CDR1 and CDR2 sequences are SGHTA and FQGTGA. V dropped 5 bases and J dropped 4; count of bases not matched to a gene: 9. The CDR3 region has the DNA TGTGCCAGCAGCGCCGGACAGGGAAGTACCTATGGCTACACCTTC. Amino acid sequence: CASSAGQGSTYGYTF.

The J gene is TRBJ2-7, the V gene TRBV3-1 (or the pseudogene TRBV3-2); 8 bases align to TRBD2. This CDR3 region has 15 residues. The J segment lost 3 bases and the V segment lost 1 base, leaving 5 bases of the junction unmatched. The V gene's germline CDR1 is LGHDT and CDR2 YNNKEL (reference sequence). CDR3 region: CASSQVGRAGYEQYF. The DNA for the CDR3 is TGTGCCAGCAGCCAAGTCGGGAGGGCGGGCTACGAGCAGTACTTC.

The chain joins TRBV10-2 to TRBJ1-3, with D perhaps TRBD1 (6 bases). In germline, CDR1 is WSHSY, CDR2 SAAADI. V lost 3 bases and J 2 bases, leaving 11 bases between the germline ends. The CDR3 is 15 residues long. Written as DNA, the CDR3 is TGCGCCAGCAGTGAAGCGGGGACAACTGGAAACACCATATATTTT. It translates to CASSEAGTTGNTIYF.

CDR3 nucleotides: TGTGCCAGTAATGGGAGGCCAACTAGCACAGATACGCAGTATTTT. Its protein is CASNGRPTSTDTQYF. The chain is built from TRBV19 and TRBJ2-3, with D perhaps matching TRBD2 (6 bases). V was cut by 7 bases and J by 0 bases, with 14 bases left in between. CDR3 length: 15 residues. Germline V gene sequence: CDR1 LNHDA, CDR2 SQIVND (reference sequence).